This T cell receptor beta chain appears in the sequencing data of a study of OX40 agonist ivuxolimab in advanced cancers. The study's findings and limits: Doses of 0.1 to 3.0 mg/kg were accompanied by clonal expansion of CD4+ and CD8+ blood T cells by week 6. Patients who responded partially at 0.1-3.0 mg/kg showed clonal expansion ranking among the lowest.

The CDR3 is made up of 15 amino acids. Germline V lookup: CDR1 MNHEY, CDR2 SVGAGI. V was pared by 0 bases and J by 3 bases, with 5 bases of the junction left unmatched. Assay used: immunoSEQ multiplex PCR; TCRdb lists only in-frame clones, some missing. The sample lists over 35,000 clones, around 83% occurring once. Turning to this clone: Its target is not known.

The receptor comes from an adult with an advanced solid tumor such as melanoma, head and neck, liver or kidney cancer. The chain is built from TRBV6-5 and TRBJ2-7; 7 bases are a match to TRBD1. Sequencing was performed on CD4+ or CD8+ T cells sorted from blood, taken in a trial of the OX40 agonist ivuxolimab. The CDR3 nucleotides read TGTGCCAGCAGTTACTCTGGGACAGTCTTCTACGAGCAGTACTTC. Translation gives CASSYSGTVFYEQYF.